This T cell receptor gamma chain stems from a study of gamma-delta T cells after stem cell transplantation. The CDR3 contains 13 residues. The junction had 2 bases not matched to a gene; V was cut back by 3 bases and J by 0 bases. Germline CDR1 VTNTFY, CDR2 YDVSTARD (reference sequence). TCRdb re-called the RT-PCR reads using CATT. The sample lists over 950 gamma-chain clones; approximately 55% were seen once. This receptor was taken from a human donor. It is not recorded whose cells these are; they may come from a transplant donor. Sequencing was performed on gamma-delta T cells. The rearrangement links TRGV3 to TRGJ1 or TRGJ2. TCRdb records no J gene; here it was assigned by comparing the DNA to germline. The CDR3 loop is CATWDPNYYKKLF. DNA of the CDR3: TGTGCCACCTGGGACCCGAATTATTATAAGAAACTCTTT.